The clone carrying this T cell receptor (beta chain) was observed a handful of times. Its cognate antigen is unknown. The germline V and J ends were trimmed by 2 bases and 0 bases, with 12 bases remaining between them. The CDR3 contains 16 residues. CDR1 and CDR2 from the germline V gene are SEHNR and FQNEAQ (reference sequence). The sample belongs to a study of T-cell memory formation after mild COVID-19. Study-wide findings and caveats: Clones that contracted clustered mainly in CM and EM if CD4+ and in EMRA if CD8+.

TCRalpha and TCRbeta libraries used 5'RACE with constant-segment primers and UMIs. TCRdb used MiXCR to reprocess the 5' RACE reads, holding one entry per CDR3 protein. The sample contains approximately 580,000 distinct CDR3 sequences, roughly 22% of which appear only once. The chain couples TRBV7-9 to TRBJ2-3; D may be TRBD2 (5 bases). The sequenced sample consisted of PBMCs or a T cell subset sorted from them (not recorded which). The sequence derives from an adult woman who had mild COVID-19 (a few samples of this study predate the infection). Cell type and time point are not known. The CDR3 loop is CASSLSRGTSTDTQYF. The CDR3 region has the DNA TGTGCCAGCAGCTTATCTCGGGGAACTAGCACAGATACGCAGTATTTT.